Reported below is one T cell receptor beta chain. As yet, its antigen is unknown. This CDR3 spans 15 amino acids. The germline V gene has CDR1 KGHSH and CDR2 LQKENI. The V end was cut by 1 base, the J end by 2 bases, with 11 bases between. These data come from a study of T cell repertoires in cytomegalovirus infection. Background on the study: Public TCR beta signatures marked donors with CMV infection and the matching HLA.

Notes on the study in general: Cumulative frequency (of public TCR beta family members) identified carriers of CMV plus the relevant HLA. The study found HLA-C-restricted CMV-specific TCR beta clonotypes dominating the ex vivo response.

TCRdb re-called the reads through MiXCR, storing one row per CDR3 protein. The sample lists about 490,000 distinct CDR3 sequences; more than 25% were seen once. This chain connects TRBV18 to TRBJ2-5; D is uncertain. The material sequenced was PBMCs. The TCR sequence derives from a human donor in good health (CMV status not recorded). Some clones in this sample may be carry-over from other donors' samples. The CDR3 bases are TGTGCCAGCTCACCACGCGCGACAACTCAAGAGACCCAGTACTTC. It yields the protein CASSPRATTQETQYF.